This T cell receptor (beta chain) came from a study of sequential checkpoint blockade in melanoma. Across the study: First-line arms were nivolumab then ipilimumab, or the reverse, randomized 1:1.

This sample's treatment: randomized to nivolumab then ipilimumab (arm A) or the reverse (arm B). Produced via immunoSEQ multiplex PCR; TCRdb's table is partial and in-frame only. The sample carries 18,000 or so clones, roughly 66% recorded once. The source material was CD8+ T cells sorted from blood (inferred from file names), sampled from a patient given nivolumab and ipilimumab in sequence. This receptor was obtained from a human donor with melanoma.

DNA of the CDR3: TGCGCCAGCAGCCAAGAGCGGGAGAACACCGGGGAGCTGTTTTTT. Protein: CASSQERENTGELFF. The chain uses TRBV4-3 and TRBJ2-2; TRBD2 is a possible D gene (6 bases). Trimming cost V 0 bases and J 1 base, with 6 bases left between them. In germline, CDR1 is LGHNA, CDR2 YSLEER. The CDR3 consists of 15 residues.